This T cell receptor (beta chain) derives from a study of a mutant IDH1 vaccine in newly diagnosed glioma. Turning to the study itself: Vaccines were first given 4-6 weeks after radiotherapy alone, or with temozolomide cycles. The study, taken as a whole, reports: Among all patients, vaccine-induced immune responses occurred in roughly 93%.

Time point given: week 11, during vaccination. A single vaccine dose contained 300 ug of mutant IDH1 20-mer peptide, and topical imiquimod was used with it. The sample holds one count of this clone. Antigen specificity is unknown. The junction had 11 bases not matched to a gene; V was cut back by 4 bases and J by 5 bases. CDR3 length: 16 residues. CDR1 and CDR2 (germline): SNHLY, FYNNEI. TCRdb's copy holds only in-frame clones and misses some; the assay was immunoSEQ multiplex PCR. The sample consists of 55,000 to 65,000 clones, under 85% of them appearing once. The source was PBMCs, collected from a glioma patient whose treatment included an IDH1 peptide vaccine. This sequence originates from a man aged 25-45 years with glioma. The V and J genes are TRBV2 and TRBJ1-1; the match to TRBD1 covers 9 bases. The CDR3 nucleotides read TGTGCCAGCAGTGTGGGACAGGGAAGAAGAAAAACTGAAGCTTTCTTT. This gives the protein CASSVGQGRRKTEAFF.